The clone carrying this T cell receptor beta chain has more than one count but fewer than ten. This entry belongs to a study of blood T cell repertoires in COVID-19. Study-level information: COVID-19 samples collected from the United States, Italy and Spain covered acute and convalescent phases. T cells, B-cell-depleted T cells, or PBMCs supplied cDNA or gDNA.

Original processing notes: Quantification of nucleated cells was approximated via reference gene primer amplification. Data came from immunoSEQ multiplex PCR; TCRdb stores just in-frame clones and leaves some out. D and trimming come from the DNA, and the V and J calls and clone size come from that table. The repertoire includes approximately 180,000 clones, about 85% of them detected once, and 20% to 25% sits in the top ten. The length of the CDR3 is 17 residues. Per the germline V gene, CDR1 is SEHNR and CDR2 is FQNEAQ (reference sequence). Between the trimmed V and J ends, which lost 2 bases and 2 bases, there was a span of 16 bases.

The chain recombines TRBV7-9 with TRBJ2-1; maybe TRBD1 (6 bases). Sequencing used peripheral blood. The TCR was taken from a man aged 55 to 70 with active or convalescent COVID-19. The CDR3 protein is CASSLNELQGTYNEQFF. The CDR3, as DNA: TGTGCCAGCAGCTTAAACGAACTTCAGGGGACCTACAATGAGCAGTTCTTC.